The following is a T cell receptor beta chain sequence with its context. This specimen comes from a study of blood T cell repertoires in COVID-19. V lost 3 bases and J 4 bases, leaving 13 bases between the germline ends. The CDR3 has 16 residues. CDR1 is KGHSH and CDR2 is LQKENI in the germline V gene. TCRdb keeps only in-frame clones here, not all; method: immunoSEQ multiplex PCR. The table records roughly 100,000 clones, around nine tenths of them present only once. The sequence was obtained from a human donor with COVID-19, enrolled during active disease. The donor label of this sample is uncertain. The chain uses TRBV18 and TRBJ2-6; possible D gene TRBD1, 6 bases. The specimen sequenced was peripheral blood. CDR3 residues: CASSPVTGTGANVLTF. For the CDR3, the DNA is TGTGCCAGCTCACCGGTAACAGGGACAGGGGCCAACGTCCTGACTTTC.